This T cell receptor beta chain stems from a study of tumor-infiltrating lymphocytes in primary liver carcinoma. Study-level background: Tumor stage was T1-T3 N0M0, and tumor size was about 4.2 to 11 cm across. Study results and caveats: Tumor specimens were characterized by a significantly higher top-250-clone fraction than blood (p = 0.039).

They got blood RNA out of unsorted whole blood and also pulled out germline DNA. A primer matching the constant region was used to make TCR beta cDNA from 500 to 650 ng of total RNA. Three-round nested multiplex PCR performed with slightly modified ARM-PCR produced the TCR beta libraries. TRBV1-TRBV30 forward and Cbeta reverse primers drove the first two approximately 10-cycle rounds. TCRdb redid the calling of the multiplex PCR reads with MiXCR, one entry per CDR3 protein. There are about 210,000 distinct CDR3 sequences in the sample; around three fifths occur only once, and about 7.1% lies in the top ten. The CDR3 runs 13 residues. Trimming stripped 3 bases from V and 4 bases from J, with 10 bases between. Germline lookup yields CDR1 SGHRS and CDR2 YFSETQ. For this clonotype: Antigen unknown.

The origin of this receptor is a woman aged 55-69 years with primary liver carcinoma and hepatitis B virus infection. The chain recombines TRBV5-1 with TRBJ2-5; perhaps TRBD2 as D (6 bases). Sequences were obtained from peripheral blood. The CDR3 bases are TGCGCCAGCAGCTCCCCCGGGGGAGAGACCCAGTACTTC. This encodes CASSSPGGETQYF.